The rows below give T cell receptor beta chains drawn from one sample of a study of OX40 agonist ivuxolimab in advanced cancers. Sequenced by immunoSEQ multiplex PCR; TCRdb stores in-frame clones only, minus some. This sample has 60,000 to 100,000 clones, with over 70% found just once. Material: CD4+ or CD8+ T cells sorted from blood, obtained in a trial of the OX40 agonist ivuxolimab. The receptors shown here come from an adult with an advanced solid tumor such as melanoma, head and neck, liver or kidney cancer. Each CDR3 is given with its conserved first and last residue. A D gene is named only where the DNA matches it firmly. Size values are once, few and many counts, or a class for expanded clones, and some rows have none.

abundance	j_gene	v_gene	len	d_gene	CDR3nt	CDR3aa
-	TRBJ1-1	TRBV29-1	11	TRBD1	TGCAGCGTTGAGGGACAGCCTCGGGCTTTCTTT	CSVEGQPRAFF
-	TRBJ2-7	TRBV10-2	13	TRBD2	TGCGCCAGCAGAGTTAGCGGGGGCTACGAGCAGTACTTC	CASRVSGGYEQYF
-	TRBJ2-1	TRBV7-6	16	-	TGTGCCAGCAGCTTGGGAGGAGACAGCTCCTACAATGAGCAGTTCTTC	CASSLGGDSSYNEQFF
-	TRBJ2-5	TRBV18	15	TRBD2	TGTGCCAGCTCACCAAAGTTGTCTAGCGGGGAGACCCAGTACTTC	CASSPKLSSGETQYF
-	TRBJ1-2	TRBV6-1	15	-	TGTGCCAGCAGTGAAATTAGGTCATTACTTTATGGCTACACCTTC	CASSEIRSLLYGYTF
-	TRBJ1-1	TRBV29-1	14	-	TGCAGCGTTCTACCGACAGGAGGGAACACTGAAGCTTTCTTT	CSVLPTGGNTEAFF
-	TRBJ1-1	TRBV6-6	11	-	TGTGCCAGCAGGGGGAACACTGAAGCTTTCTTT	CASRGNTEAFF
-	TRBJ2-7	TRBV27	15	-	TGTGCCAGCAGTTTATGGTACGGGACCACTTACGAGCAGTACTTC	CASSLWYGTTYEQYF
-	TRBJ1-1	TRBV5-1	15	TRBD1	TGCGCCAGCAGCCCGAACGACAGGGCGAACACTGAAGCTTTCTTT	CASSPNDRANTEAFF
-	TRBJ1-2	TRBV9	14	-	TGTGCCAGCAGCGGAGGAACAGGGCTGGGTGGCTACACCTTC	CASSGGTGLGGYTF
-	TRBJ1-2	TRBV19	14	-	TGTGCCAGTACCTACTCGGGGGTGGCCTATGGCTACACCTTC	CASTYSGVAYGYTF
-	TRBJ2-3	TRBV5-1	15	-	TGCGCCAGCAGCTTGTTAGGGGCTAGCACAGATACGCAGTATTTT	CASSLLGASTDTQYF
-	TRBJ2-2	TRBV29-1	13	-	TGCAGCGTCCAAACGACAGGCTCCGGGGAGCTGTTTTTT	CSVQTTGSGELFF
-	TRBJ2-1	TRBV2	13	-	TGTGCCAGCAGCGCAGGGGCCTACAATGAGCAGTTCTTC	CASSAGAYNEQFF
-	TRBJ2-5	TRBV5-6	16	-	TGTGCCAGCAGCTTGCGGTGGCAGGGCCCCCGAGAGACCCAGTACTTC	CASSLRWQGPRETQYF
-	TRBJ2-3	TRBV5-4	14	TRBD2	TGTGCCAGCAGCTGGGGACTAGGGGCAGATACGCAGTATTTT	CASSWGLGADTQYF
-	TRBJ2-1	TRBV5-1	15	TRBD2	TGCGCCAGCAGCTTGGGTGGGACTACTAACAATGAGCAGTTCTTC	CASSLGGTTNNEQFF
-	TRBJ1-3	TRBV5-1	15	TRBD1	TGCGCCAGCAGTAACCCGGGACAGACTAGTCGTACCATATATTTT	CASSNPGQTSRTIYF
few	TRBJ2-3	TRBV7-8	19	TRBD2	TGTGCCAGCAGCTTACTTTCTGGGGCTAGCGGGGGGGCTCGGGATACGCAGTATTTT	CASSLLSGASGGARDTQYF
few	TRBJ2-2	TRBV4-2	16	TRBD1	TGTGCCAGCAGCCAAAGGACAGGGGACTTACAGGGGGAGCTGTTTTTT	CASSQRTGDLQGELFF
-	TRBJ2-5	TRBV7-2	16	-	TGTGCCAGCAGCCAAAGTTCGGGGGGCCTAGGGGAGACCCAGTACTTC	CASSQSSGGLGETQYF
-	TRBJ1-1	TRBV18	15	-	TGTGCCAGCTCACCTCCGACAGTTATGAACACTGAAGCTTTCTTT	CASSPPTVMNTEAFF
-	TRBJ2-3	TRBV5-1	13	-	TGCGCCAGCAGCTTGGTGGGGTCAGATACGCAGTATTTT	CASSLVGSDTQYF
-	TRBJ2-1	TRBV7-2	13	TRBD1	TGTGCCTGCGGACAGGGAAGACTCAATGAGCAGTTCTTC	CACGQGRLNEQFF
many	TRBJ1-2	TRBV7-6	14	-	TGTGCCAGCAGCTTAAGCGTGGGGACCTATGGCTACACCTTC	CASSLSVGTYGYTF